The clone carrying this T cell receptor (beta chain) appeared once. This record belongs to a study of control samples from healthy donors and cancer patients. Germline V lookup: CDR1 MNHEY, CDR2 SMNVEV (reference sequence). The V gene end was trimmed by 3 bases and the J gene end by 6 bases; junction bases not matched to a gene: 3. The CDR3 is made up of 13 amino acids. Profiling relied on immunoSEQ multiplex PCR, and the TCRdb table lists in-frame clones only, not all of them. The profile shows roughly 170,000 clones, about 90% of them singletons. The sample consisted of blood. This TCR was recovered from a woman aged 30 to 39 in good health. This chain uses TRBV27 with TRBJ1-2, with 8 bases aligning to TRBD1. In DNA form, the CDR3 reads TGTGCCAGCAGTTTCCGGACAGGGAATGGCTACACCTTC. This encodes CASSFRTGNGYTF.